This T cell receptor (beta chain) is drawn from a study of OX40 agonist ivuxolimab in advanced cancers. Study-level results: In general, CD8+ T cells held more expanded clones than CD4+ did, on average.

A note on this clone: Antigen: not known.

V gave up 3 bases and J gave up 5 bases; unmatched junction bases: 8. The CDR3 is made up of 15 amino acids. The germline V gene encodes CDR1 SGHTA and CDR2 FQGNSA. Some clones are missing from TCRdb's copy, which holds only in-frame ones; the method was immunoSEQ multiplex PCR. The profile shows some 44,000 clones, under 90% of them singletons. This TCR was sampled from an adult with an advanced solid tumor such as melanoma, head and neck, liver or kidney cancer. V usage is TRBV7-2 and J usage is TRBJ2-5; 8 bases line up with TRBD2. The sample here was CD4+ or CD8+ T cells sorted from blood, taken in a trial of the OX40 agonist ivuxolimab. DNA of the CDR3: TGTGCCAGCAGCTTCCACCCGGGGGGGCTGGAGACCCAGTACTTC. As protein: CASSFHPGGLETQYF. The entire variable domain, with the rest obtained from reference TRBV7-2 and TRBJ2-5, is as follows: GAGVSQSPSNKVTEKGKDVELRCDPISGHTALYWYRQSLGQGLEFLIYFQGNSAPDKSGLPSDRFSAERTGGSVSTLTIQRTQQEDSAVYLCASSFHPGGLETQYFGPGTRLLVL.